The rows below give T cell receptor beta chains drawn from one sample of a study of blood T cells in healthy people across ages. TCRdb redid the calling of the 5' RACE reads with MiXCR, one entry per CDR3 protein. The repertoire has around 1.5 million distinct CDR3 sequences, roughly 30% of them found once; the top ten carry about 11%. Sequenced material: blood. The receptors originated from a woman in her thirties in good health. The CDR3 runs from the conserved cysteine through the conserved F or W. The D gene is left open where the match is weak. Clone sizes are given selectively: once, few, many, or a class where the clone is expanded.

D: .; J: TRBJ2-1; V: TRBV11-3; size: many; DNA: TGTGCCAGCAGCTTAGATAGTGAGCAGTTCTTC; CDR3: CASSLDSEQFF
D: TRBD2; J: TRBJ2-1; V: TRBV5-1; size: few; DNA: TGCGCCAGCAGCTTACCTCGGACTAGTGGATACAATGAGCAGTTCTTC; CDR3: CASSLPRTSGYNEQFF
D: .; J: TRBJ2-7; V: TRBV24-1; size: few; DNA: TGTGCCACCAGTGCACCCGGGACATACCTAACATACGAGCAGTACTTC; CDR3: CATSAPGTYLTYEQYF
D: TRBD2; J: TRBJ2-5; V: TRBV7-8; size: .; DNA: TGTGCCAGCAGCCCCGAATATAGCGGGAGGGAGACCCAGTACTTC; CDR3: CASSPEYSGRETQYF
D: TRBD1; J: TRBJ2-5; V: TRBV29-1; size: .; DNA: TGCAGCGTTGATCCGACAGGGGGCGTTGAGACCCAGTACTTC; CDR3: CSVDPTGGVETQYF
D: .; J: TRBJ2-1; V: TRBV6-1; size: few; DNA: TGTGCCAGCAGTGACCAGGGGGGTCAGCGGGGCCGCTCCTACAATGAGCAGTTCTTC; CDR3: CASSDQGGQRGRSYNEQFF
D: .; J: TRBJ1-5; V: TRBV2; size: once; DNA: TGTGCCAGCAGTGAAGCACAACAGCCCCAGCATTTT; CDR3: CASSEAQQPQHF
D: .; J: TRBJ2-7; V: TRBV9; size: .; DNA: TGTGCCAGCAGCGTTACAGATACCTACGAGCAGTACTTC; CDR3: CASSVTDTYEQYF
D: TRBD1; J: TRBJ1-1; V: TRBV27; size: .; DNA: TGTGCCAGCAGTTTATCGGTCGGGAAGCCGGGACAGGTGATCAACACTGAAGCTTTCTTT; CDR3: CASSLSVGKPGQVINTEAFF
D: .; J: TRBJ2-1; V: TRBV5-1; size: .; DNA: TGCGCCAGCATGGGAAGCGGATCGTACAATGAGCAGTTCTTC; CDR3: CASMGSGSYNEQFF